This entry concerns a single T cell receptor (beta chain). This entry belongs to a study of blood T cell repertoires in COVID-19. Data came from immunoSEQ multiplex PCR; TCRdb stores just in-frame clones and leaves some out. The data show 300,000 to 350,000 clones, 87% seen once. J gave up 5 bases and V 6 bases, and 12 bases lay outside the gene matches. The germline V gene has CDR1 MNHEY and CDR2 SVGAGI. The CDR3 has 15 amino acids. The rearrangement joins TRBV6-5 to TRBJ1-1, with TRBD1 matching over 7 bases. The TCR comes from a woman aged 18-29 years who had recovered from COVID-19. Sequences were obtained from PBMCs or T cells enriched from blood (not recorded which). The CDR3 region is CASRALTGAETEAFF. The CDR3 DNA sequence: TGTGCCAGCAGAGCCCTAACAGGGGCGGAGACTGAAGCTTTCTTT.